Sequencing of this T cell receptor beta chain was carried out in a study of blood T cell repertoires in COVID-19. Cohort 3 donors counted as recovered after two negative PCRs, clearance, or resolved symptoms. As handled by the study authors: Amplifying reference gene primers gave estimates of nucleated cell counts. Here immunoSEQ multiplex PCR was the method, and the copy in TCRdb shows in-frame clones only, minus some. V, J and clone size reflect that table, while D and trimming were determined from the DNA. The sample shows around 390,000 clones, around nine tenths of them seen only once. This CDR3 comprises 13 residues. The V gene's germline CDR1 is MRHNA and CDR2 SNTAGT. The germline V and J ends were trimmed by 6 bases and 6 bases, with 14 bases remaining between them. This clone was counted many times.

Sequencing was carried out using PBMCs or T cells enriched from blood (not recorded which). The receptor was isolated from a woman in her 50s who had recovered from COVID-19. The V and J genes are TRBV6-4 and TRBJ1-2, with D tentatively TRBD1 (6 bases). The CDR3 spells CASSDTGNDGYTF. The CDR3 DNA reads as TGTGCCAGCAGCGACACAGGGAACGATGGCTACACCTTC.